This TCR beta chain is drawn from a study of shared clonotypes between healthy human individuals. The study's findings and limits: Represented genetic and exposure-history diversity was restricted by having few donors. The four-donor shared clonotypes exceeded non-shared clonotypes in generation probability, with non-shared ones scoring lower.

For this clone: No antigen is known for it.

V shed 0 bases and J shed 8 bases, with 4 bases lying between them. Per the germline V gene, CDR1 is LGHNA and CDR2 is YNFKEQ. The CDR3 is 11 residues long. Assay: immunoSEQ multiplex PCR; the TCRdb copy retains only in-frame clones and omits some. The table lists millions of clones, about 92% of them singletons. CD45RO-negative, CCR7-selected cells formed the naive CD8 fraction, which excluded terminally differentiated effector memory CD45RA+ cells. The receptor was isolated from a man aged 18 to 35 in good health. Some clones in this sample may be carry-over from other donors' samples. The sequenced sample was naive CD8+ T cells from PBMCs. The J gene is TRBJ1-1, the V gene TRBV4-2, with no clear D. The CDR3 reads CASSQDREAFF. In nucleotides, the CDR3 is TGTGCCAGCAGCCAAGACAGAGAAGCTTTCTTT.